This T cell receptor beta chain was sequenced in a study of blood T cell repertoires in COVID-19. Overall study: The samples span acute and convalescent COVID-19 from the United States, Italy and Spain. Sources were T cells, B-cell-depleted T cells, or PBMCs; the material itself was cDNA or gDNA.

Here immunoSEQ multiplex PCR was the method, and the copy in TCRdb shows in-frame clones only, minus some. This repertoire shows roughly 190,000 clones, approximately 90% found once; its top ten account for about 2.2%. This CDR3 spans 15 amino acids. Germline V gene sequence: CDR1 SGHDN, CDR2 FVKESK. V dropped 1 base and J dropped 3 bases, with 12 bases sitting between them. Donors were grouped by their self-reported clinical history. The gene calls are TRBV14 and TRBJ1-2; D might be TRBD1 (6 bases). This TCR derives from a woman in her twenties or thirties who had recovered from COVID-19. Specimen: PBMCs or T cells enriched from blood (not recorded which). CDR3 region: CASSQVHAGDYGYTF. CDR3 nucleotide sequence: TGTGCCAGCAGCCAAGTACACGCAGGGGACTATGGCTACACCTTC.